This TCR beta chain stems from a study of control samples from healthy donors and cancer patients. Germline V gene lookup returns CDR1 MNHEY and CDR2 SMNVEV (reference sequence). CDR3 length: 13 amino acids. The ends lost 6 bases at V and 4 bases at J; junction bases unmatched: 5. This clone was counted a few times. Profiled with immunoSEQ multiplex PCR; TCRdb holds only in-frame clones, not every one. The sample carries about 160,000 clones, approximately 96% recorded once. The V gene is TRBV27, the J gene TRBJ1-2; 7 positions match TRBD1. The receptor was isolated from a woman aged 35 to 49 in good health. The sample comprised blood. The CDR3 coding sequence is TGTGCCAGCAGGACAGGGAGTGGCTATGGCTACACCTTC. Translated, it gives CASRTGSGYGYTF.